The present entry profiles one T cell receptor (beta chain) with its context. The antigen is undetermined. This record comes from a study of T cell repertoires and leukemia-associated antigens. Germline-derived CDR1 and CDR2 are DFQATT and SNEGSKA (reference sequence). Trimming took 3 bases from V and 3 from J; bases not matched to a gene: 5. The CDR3 has 15 amino acids. TCRdb redid the calling of the 5' RACE reads with MiXCR, one entry per CDR3 protein. The sample lists about 12,000 distinct CDR3 sequences; 35% to 50% were seen once. This sequence joins TRBV20-1 and TRBJ1-1; TRBD1 aligns across 12 bases. The specimen sequenced was CD3+ T cells sorted from blood and cultured. This TCR was recovered from a female donor in good health. CDR3 coding DNA: TGCAGTGCTAGGGGGACAGGGGGCGCCGACACTGAAGCTTTCTTT. Its translation: CSARGTGGADTEAFF.